Described below is a single TCR beta chain sequence and its context. Its cognate antigen is unknown. V was clipped by 6 bases and J by 0 bases, with 5 bases between them. The CDR3 has 12 amino acids. This entry belongs to a study of early T cells in non-severe SARS-CoV-2 infection. Study as a whole: The sequenced material was bulk RNA from unsorted whole blood, and its chains were unpaired. Findings and caveats of the study: VDJdb matching skewed toward anti-spike CD8 responses, missing private and CD4 specificities.

Tagging with unique molecular identifiers was applied to individual cDNA molecules. TCRdb recomputed calls from the 5' RACE reads with MiXCR, one row per CDR3 protein. The data contain 75,000 to 95,000 distinct CDR3 sequences, about 15% of them singletons. This material consisted of whole blood, taken at baseline. The receptor was isolated from an adult who was a healthcare worker with PCR-confirmed SARS-CoV-2 infection or an uninfected control (not recorded which). J is TRBJ1-1 and V is TRBV12-3 or TRBV12-4, with D uncertain. As DNA, the CDR3 is TGTGCCAGCAGGCTAATGAACACTGAAGCTTTCTTT. Protein: CASRLMNTEAFF.